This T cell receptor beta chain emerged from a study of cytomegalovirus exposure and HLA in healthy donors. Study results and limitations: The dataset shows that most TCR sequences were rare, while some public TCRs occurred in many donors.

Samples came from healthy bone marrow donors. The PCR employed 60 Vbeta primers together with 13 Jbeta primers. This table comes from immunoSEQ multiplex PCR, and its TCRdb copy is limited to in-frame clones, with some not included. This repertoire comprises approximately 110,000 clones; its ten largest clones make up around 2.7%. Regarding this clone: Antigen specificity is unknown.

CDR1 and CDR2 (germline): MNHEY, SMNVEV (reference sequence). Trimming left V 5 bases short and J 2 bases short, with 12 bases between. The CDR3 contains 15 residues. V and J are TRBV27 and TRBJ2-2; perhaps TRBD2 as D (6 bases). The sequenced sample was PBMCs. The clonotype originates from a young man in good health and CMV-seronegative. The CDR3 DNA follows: TGTGCCAGCAGTGCCCGGGACTTTAACACCGGGGAGCTGTTTTTT. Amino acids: CASSARDFNTGELFF.